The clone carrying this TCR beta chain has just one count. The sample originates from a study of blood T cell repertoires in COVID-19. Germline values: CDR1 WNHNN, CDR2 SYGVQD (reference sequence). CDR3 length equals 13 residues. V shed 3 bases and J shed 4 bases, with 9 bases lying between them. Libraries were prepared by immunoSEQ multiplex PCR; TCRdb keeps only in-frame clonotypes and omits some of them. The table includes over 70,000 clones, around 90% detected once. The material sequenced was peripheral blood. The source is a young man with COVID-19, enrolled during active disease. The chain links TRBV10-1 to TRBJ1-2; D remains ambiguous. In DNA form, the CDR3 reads TGCGCCAGCAGTGACAGAGGGATCTATGGCTACACCTTC. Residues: CASSDRGIYGYTF.